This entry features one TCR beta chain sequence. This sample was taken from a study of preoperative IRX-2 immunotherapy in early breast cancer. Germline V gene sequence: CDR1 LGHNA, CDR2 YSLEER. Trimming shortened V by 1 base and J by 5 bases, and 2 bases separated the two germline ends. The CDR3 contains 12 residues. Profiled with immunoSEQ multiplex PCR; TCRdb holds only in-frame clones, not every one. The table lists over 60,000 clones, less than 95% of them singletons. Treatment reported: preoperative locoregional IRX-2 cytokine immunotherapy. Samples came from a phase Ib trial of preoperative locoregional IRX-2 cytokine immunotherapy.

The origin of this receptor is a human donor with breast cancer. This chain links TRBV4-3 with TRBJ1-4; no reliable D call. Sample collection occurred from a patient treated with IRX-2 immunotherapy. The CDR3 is CASSQGNEKLFF. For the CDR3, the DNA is TGCGCCAGCAGCCAAGGGAATGAAAAACTGTTTTTT.